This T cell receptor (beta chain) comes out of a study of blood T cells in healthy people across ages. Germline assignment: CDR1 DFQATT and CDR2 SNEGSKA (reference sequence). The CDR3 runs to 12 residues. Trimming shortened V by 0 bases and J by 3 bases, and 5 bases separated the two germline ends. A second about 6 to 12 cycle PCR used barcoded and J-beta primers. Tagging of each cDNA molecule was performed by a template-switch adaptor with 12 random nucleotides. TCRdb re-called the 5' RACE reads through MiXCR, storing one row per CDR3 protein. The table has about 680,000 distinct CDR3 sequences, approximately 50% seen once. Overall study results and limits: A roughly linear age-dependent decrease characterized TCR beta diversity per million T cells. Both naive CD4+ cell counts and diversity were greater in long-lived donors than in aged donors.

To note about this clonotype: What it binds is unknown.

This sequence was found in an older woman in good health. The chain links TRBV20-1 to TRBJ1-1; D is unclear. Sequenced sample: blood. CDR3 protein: CSARDGYTEAFF. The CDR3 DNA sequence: TGCAGTGCTAGAGATGGGTACACTGAAGCTTTCTTT.